Included here is one T cell receptor beta chain sequence, with context. TCR beta VDJ and CDR3 profiling used genomic DNA as template. TCRdb independently ran MiXCR on the reads; one entry per CDR3 protein. Of around 200,000 distinct CDR3 sequences in the sample, 65% were seen once. The CDR3 has 13 amino acids. Germline values: CDR1 SNHLY, CDR2 FYNNEI. Trimming cost V 8 bases and J 1 base, with 11 bases left between them. The data originate from a study of CD8+CD57+ T cells in acquired aplastic anemia. Study as a whole: Isolated CD4+ and CD8+ cells, once sorted, yielded DNA averaging roughly 3 ug.

Patients selected for sequencing had displayed CD8+CD57+ cell expansion by flow cytometry. Source material: sorted CD4+, CD8+, or CD8+CD57+ T cells (not recorded which) from PBMCs. The clonotype was recovered from a human donor with aplastic anemia. This chain links TRBV2 with TRBJ2-5, with TRBD1 as a possible D gene (6 bases). This CDR3 reads CASCLQGQETQYF. The CDR3 nucleotides read TGTGCCAGCTGTTTACAGGGCCAAGAGACCCAGTACTTC.